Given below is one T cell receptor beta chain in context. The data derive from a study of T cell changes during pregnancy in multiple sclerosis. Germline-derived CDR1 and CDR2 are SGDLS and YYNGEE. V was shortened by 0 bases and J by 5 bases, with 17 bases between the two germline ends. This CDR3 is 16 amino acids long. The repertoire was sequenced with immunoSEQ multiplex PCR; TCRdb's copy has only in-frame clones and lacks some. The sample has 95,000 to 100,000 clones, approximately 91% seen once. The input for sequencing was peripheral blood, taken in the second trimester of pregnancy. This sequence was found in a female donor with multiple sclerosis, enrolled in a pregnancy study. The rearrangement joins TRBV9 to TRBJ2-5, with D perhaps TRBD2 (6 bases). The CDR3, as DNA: TGTGCCAGCAGCGTAGAGGGCCTAGGCGCGGGGGAGACCCAGTACTTC. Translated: CASSVEGLGAGETQYF.